The rows below give T cell receptor beta chains drawn from one sample of a study of beta chain features in type 1 diabetes. TCRdb's copy holds only in-frame clones and misses some; the assay was immunoSEQ multiplex PCR. This sample yields 400,000 to 450,000 clones, of which approximately 15% are seen a single time; approximately 0.035% belongs to the top ten. The sequenced sample was naive CD4+ T cells from blood. These receptors came from a man aged 25-45 years in good health. The CDR3 runs from the conserved cysteine through the conserved F or W. A D gene is named only where the DNA matches it firmly. Only some rows state a clone size, as once, few, many or a class for expanded clones.

TRBV7-2	TRBJ2-7	NA	TRBD1	TGTGCCAGCAGCTTTGACAGGGGCGAGCAGTACTTC	CASSFDRGEQYF
TRBV7-2	TRBJ1-2	few	TRBD1	TGTGCCAGCAGCTTGGACAGGGCCGGAGGCTACACCTTC	CASSLDRAGGYTF
TRBV6-5	TRBJ2-5	once	NA	TGTGCCAGCAGTTACCTGGCCCCAGGGGAGACCCAGTACTTC	CASSYLAPGETQYF
TRBV7-9	TRBJ1-2	NA	TRBD1	TGTGCCAGCAGCTCCGGGACAGGGAAGTCGGGCTACACCTTC	CASSSGTGKSGYTF
TRBV7-2	TRBJ2-3	NA	TRBD1	TGTGCCAGCAGCTTAGCTTGGACAGGGGTCGGTGATACGCAGTATTTT	CASSLAWTGVGDTQYF
TRBV4-2	TRBJ2-3	NA	NA	TGTGCCAGCAGCCAAGCCACGGACTGGGGGTTAGGGCAGTATTTT	CASSQATDWGLGQYF
TRBV7-8	TRBJ2-5	NA	NA	TGTGCCAGCAGCCGATCGAAAGAGACCCAGTACTTC	CASSRSKETQYF
TRBV23-1	TRBJ1-5	few	NA	TGCGCCAGCAGTCAAAGGTCTACCGGGGTTAATCAGCCCCAGCATTTT	CASSQRSTGVNQPQHF
TRBV7-7	TRBJ2-2	few	NA	TGTGCTAGCAGCTTAGTGGGGGCCGGGGAGCTGTTTTTT	CASSLVGAGELFF
TRBV10-3	TRBJ2-2	few	TRBD2	TGTGCCATCAGACCCGGGACTAGGTCTGGGGAGCTGTTTTTT	CAIRPGTRSGELFF
TRBV6-1	TRBJ2-1	NA	TRBD1	TGTGCCAGCAGTGGACAGGGGACGCGCAGAGGGCAGTTCTTC	CASSGQGTRRGQFF
TRBV20-1	TRBJ2-1	few	TRBD1	TGCAGTGCTAATCAGGGGGCTGGGCAGTTCTTC	CSANQGAGQFF
TRBV18	TRBJ2-1	few	NA	TGTGCCAGCTCACCACTTACCGGGACCAAAGCCGATGAGCAGTTCTTC	CASSPLTGTKADEQFF
TRBV5-4	TRBJ1-1	few	NA	TGTGCCAGCAGACCCGCCGGGGGGCAAGCTTTCTTT	CASRPAGGQAFF
TRBV19	TRBJ2-4	few	TRBD2	TGTGCCAGTAGTCCCACTAGCGGGAGGCCCAGTTACATTCAGTACTTC	CASSPTSGRPSYIQYF
TRBV20-1	TRBJ2-5	few	NA	TGCAGTGCTCAGGTCCAGGAGACCCAGTACTTC	CSAQVQETQYF
TRBV25-1	TRBJ2-1	few	NA	TGTGCCAGCAGTGACGTCATTGAGCAGTTCTTC	CASSDVIEQFF
TRBV7-9	TRBJ2-3	NA	NA	TGTGCCAGCAGCCTCGGAACGGGCACAGATACGCAGTATTTT	CASSLGTGTDTQYF
TRBV10-3	TRBJ1-6	NA	NA	TGTGCCATAAGAACGGCAGGGTCCTCACCCCTCCACTTT	CAIRTAGSSPLHF
TRBV6-6	TRBJ2-5	NA	NA	TGTGCCGTACGCAGCGAGGGAGAGACCCAGTACTTC	CAVRSEGETQYF
TRBV29-1	TRBJ2-3	NA	TRBD2	TGCAGCGTCGGGCGTGGGGCGGGAGTCGCAGATACGCAGTATTTT	CSVGRGAGVADTQYF
TRBV30	TRBJ1-1	few	NA	TGTGCCTGGAGTCTGGCCGCACGGACTGAAGCTTTCTTT	CAWSLAARTEAFF
TRBV9	TRBJ2-5	few	NA	TGTGCCAGCAGCCCTCAGGGGGAGACCCAGTACTTC	CASSPQGETQYF
TRBV10-1	TRBJ2-3	NA	NA	TGCGCCAGCAGTGAGTCACGCAGGATTAGCACAGATACGCAGTATTTT	CASSESRRISTDTQYF
TRBV10-3	TRBJ1-5	NA	TRBD1	TGTGCCATCAGTAGGACAGGGGGCAATCAGCCCCAGCATTTT	CAISRTGGNQPQHF
TRBV10-3	TRBJ1-1	NA	NA	TGTGCCATCACTTCAGCGGATAGCACTGAAGCTTTCTTT	CAITSADSTEAFF
TRBV2	TRBJ2-5	NA	TRBD2	TGTGCCAGCAGCCCCGCGAAGCGGGAGGTCCGTGAGACCCAGTACTTC	CASSPAKREVRETQYF
TRBV9	TRBJ2-1	NA	NA	TGTGCCAGCAGCGTACCCAGCTGGAGCGGGTCAACCTACAATGAGCAGTTCTTC	CASSVPSWSGSTYNEQFF
TRBV15	TRBJ2-1	NA	NA	TGTGCCACCAGCCACCTGAGGCGAGGGCAGAATGAGCAGTTCTTC	CATSHLRRGQNEQFF
TRBV18	TRBJ2-7	few	NA	TGTGCCAGCTCCCCAAAAAGGGTCTACGAGCAGTACTTC	CASSPKRVYEQYF
TRBV30	TRBJ1-2	few	NA	TGTGCCTGGAGTTGGGACCTCTATGGCTACACCTTC	CAWSWDLYGYTF
TRBV7-3	TRBJ2-2	NA	NA	TGTGCCAGCAGCGGCGCTGGGAGCTCCACCGGGGAGCTGTTTTTT	CASSGAGSSTGELFF
TRBV10-3	TRBJ2-1	NA	NA	TGTGCCATCAGAGAGGCCGCGAGCTCCTACAATGAGCAGTTCTTC	CAIREAASSYNEQFF
TRBV5-1	TRBJ2-6	few	NA	TGCGCCAGCAGCCTAACCGAATCAGTTGGAGGGGCCAACGTCCTGACTTTC	CASSLTESVGGANVLTF
TRBV28	TRBJ2-1	few	NA	TGTGCCAGCAGTTCACCCCTGCCCAATGAGCAGTTCTTC	CASSSPLPNEQFF
TRBV19	TRBJ1-4	NA	TRBD1	TGTGCCAGTGCCAGGGGGCGAGGTGAAAAACTGTTTTTT	CASARGRGEKLFF
TRBV7-2	TRBJ2-1	few	NA	TGTGCCAGCAGCTCCGGGAGCCGATTTTACAATGAGCAGTTCTTC	CASSSGSRFYNEQFF
TRBV30	TRBJ1-1	few	NA	TGTGCCTGGAGTCCGGGGGGGATGAACACTGAAGCTTTCTTT	CAWSPGGMNTEAFF
TRBV18	TRBJ2-3	few	NA	TGTGCCAGCTCACCGGCAGGAAAAGATACGCAGTATTTT	CASSPAGKDTQYF
TRBV19	TRBJ2-3	few	NA	TGTGCCAGTAGAGACGGCGGGGCCGGCACAGATACGCAGTATTTT	CASRDGGAGTDTQYF
TRBV7-8	TRBJ2-7	NA	NA	TGTGCCAGCAGCTCTAGGACGGCCTACGAGCAGTACTTC	CASSSRTAYEQYF
TRBV7-8	TRBJ1-2	NA	NA	TGTGCCAGCAGCTCACGCCCGGGCATGAAGCAGGGCTACACCTTC	CASSSRPGMKQGYTF
TRBV30	TRBJ1-2	NA	NA	TGTGCCTTAAGGGACTTGGGTGCCTACACCTTC	CALRDLGAYTF
TRBV5-4	TRBJ1-2	few	NA	TGTGCCAGCAGCCCGACCCTAACAGGGACCTATGGCTACACCTTC	CASSPTLTGTYGYTF
TRBV15	TRBJ2-5	NA	TRBD1	TGTGCCACCAGCAGAGATTCGAGAGACAGGGGGCTATTGGAGACCCAGTACTTC	CATSRDSRDRGLLETQYF
TRBV21-1	TRBJ2-5	few	NA	TGTGCCAGCACCCAGACGGACTGTACGGAGACCCAGTACTTC	CASTQTDCTETQYF
TRBV7-8	TRBJ2-1	few	TRBD2	TGTGCCAGCAGCCCGGGACTAGCGGGTACCACCTACAATGAGCAGTTCTTC	CASSPGLAGTTYNEQFF
TRBV27	TRBJ2-5	NA	NA	TGTGCCAGCAGTTTCGGGCCGGTCCAAGAGACCCAGTACTTC	CASSFGPVQETQYF
TRBV29-1	TRBJ1-2	few	NA	TGCAGCGCAGGAACCGGGACGGCCTATGGCTACACCTTC	CSAGTGTAYGYTF
TRBV12-5	TRBJ2-1	many	TRBD2	TGTGCTAGTGATGGGACTAGCGGGGAAGGTGTCTTC	CASDGTSGEGVF
TRBV11-2	TRBJ2-7	few	TRBD1	TGTGCCAGCAGCTCTCTACAGGGGGCAAGTTGGGAGCAGTACTTC	CASSSLQGASWEQYF
TRBV2	TRBJ2-3	few	NA	TGTGCCAGCAGTAAGGGGGTCCTATTGCGAGATACGCAGTATTTT	CASSKGVLLRDTQYF
TRBV7-9	TRBJ2-3	NA	NA	TGTGCCAGCAGCTTAATGGCGCCTAGCACAGATACGCAGTATTTT	CASSLMAPSTDTQYF
TRBV18	TRBJ2-1	few	TRBD1	TGTGCCAGCTCACCAGATCGGACAGGGCGCTACAATGAGCAGTTCTTC	CASSPDRTGRYNEQFF
TRBV6-5	TRBJ2-5	NA	NA	TGTGCCAGCAGTTACCAGGGTGAAGAGACCCAGTACTTC	CASSYQGEETQYF
TRBV4-3	TRBJ2-5	few	TRBD1	TGCGCCAGCAGCCAGACAGGGAAAGAGACCCAGTACTTC	CASSQTGKETQYF
TRBV7-8	TRBJ1-2	NA	TRBD1	TGTGCCAGCAGCTTAGTAGGGACAGGGTCCTATGGCTACACCTTC	CASSLVGTGSYGYTF
TRBV29-1	TRBJ2-3	NA	TRBD2	TGCAGCGTTGAACTAGCGGGGGGGCCTGCAGATACGCAGTATTTT	CSVELAGGPADTQYF
TRBV11-2	TRBJ2-1	few	NA	TGTGCCAGCACCTTAAGCTACCCACCCCCATACAATGAGCAGTTCTTC	CASTLSYPPPYNEQFF
TRBV19	TRBJ2-1	NA	TRBD2	TGTGCCAGTATGAGAGCGGGAGTTACCTATGAGCAGTTCTTC	CASMRAGVTYEQFF